This T cell receptor beta chain was observed in a study of blood T cell repertoires in COVID-19. Those enrolled, adults aged roughly 18 to 100 years, came from around 24 US areas. This clone was observed once. Clones were read by immunoSEQ multiplex PCR, and TCRdb kept only the in-frame ones, dropping some. The table has about 250,000 clones, around 85% seen once. The sequence derives from a woman aged 45-65 years with acute COVID-19. Specimen: PBMCs or T cells enriched from blood (not recorded which).

The CDR3 DNA reads as TGCGCCAGCAGCGGGCTGGCCTCGGACTATGGCTACACCTTC. Protein: CASSGLASDYGYTF. The J gene is TRBJ1-2, the V gene TRBV5-1, with D unresolved. Per the germline V gene, CDR1 is SGHRS and CDR2 is YFSETQ. The V end lost 4 bases, the J end lost 3 bases, and 13 bases lay between the germline ends. The CDR3 consists of 14 residues.